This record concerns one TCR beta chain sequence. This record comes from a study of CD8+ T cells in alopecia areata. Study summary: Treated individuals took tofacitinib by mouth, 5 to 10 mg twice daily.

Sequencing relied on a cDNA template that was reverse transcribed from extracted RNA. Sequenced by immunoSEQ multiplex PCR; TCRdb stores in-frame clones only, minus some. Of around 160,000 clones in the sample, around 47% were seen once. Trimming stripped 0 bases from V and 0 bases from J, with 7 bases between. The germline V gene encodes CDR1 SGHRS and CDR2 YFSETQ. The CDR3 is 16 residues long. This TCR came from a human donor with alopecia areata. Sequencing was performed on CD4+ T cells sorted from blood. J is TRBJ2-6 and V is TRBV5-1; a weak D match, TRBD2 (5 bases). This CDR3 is CASSLVGSSGANVLTF. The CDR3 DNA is TGCGCCAGCAGCTTGGTAGGGAGCTCTGGGGCCAACGTCCTGACTTTC.